The 15 T cell receptor beta chains in this list originate from one sample, sequenced in a study of T cells after yellow fever vaccination. One entry per CDR3 protein, called by TCRdb with MiXCR from the 5' RACE reads. The sample lists tens of thousands of distinct CDR3 sequences, more than 5.5% occurring once. The sequences come from CD8+ T cells sorted from PBMCs, collected more than 4 days after the first yellow fever vaccination. The receptors come from a young man who received the YFV17D yellow fever vaccine.

The sample holds a few counts of this clonotype. The chain is built from TRBV6-5 and TRBJ2-1; 9 positions agree with TRBD2. Germline V CDR1 and CDR2: MNHEY, SVGAGI. This CDR3 region has 19 residues. Trimming removed 4 bases from V and 0 bases from J; junction bases left unmatched: 13. CDR3 nucleotides: TGTGCCAGCAGTTCTCGCGGGGGGGCATCAACTATCTCCTACAATGAGCAGTTCTTC. As protein: CASSSRGGASTISYNEQFF.

This clonotype occurred a few times. This chain uses TRBV2 with TRBJ2-5, with 7 nucleotides matching TRBD1. V shed 6 bases and J 1 base; nucleotides not matched to a gene: 8. Germline CDR1 is SNHLY and CDR2 is FYNNEI. The CDR3 loop spans 15 amino acids. The CDR3: CASRVRGFGQETQYF. The DNA of the CDR3 is TGTGCCAGCAGAGTCAGGGGGTTCGGCCAAGAGACCCAGTACTTC.

As for this clonotype: A much bigger clone sits one base away, suggesting this may be a read error. The chain has TRBV4-3 and TRBJ1-1; D possibly corresponds to TRBD1 (6 bases). This CDR3 is built from 17 residues. V lost 4 bases, J lost 1 base, and 19 bases lay in between. From germline, CDR1 is LGHNA and CDR2 YSLEER. The CDR3 bases are TGCGCCAGCAGCCGATCCGACAGGTTTGGGTCGAACACTGAAGCTTTCTTT. It specifies CASSRSDRFGSNTEAFF.

This clonotype was counted ten times or more. This chain links TRBV7-8 with TRBJ2-3; no definite D call. V was clipped by 1 base and J by 2 bases, with 7 bases between them. Germline V CDR1 and CDR2: SGHVS, FQNEAQ. The CDR3 runs 14 residues. CDR3 sequence reads: CASSLEFVTDTQYF. The CDR3 coding sequence is TGTGCCAGCAGCTTAGAATTTGTCACAGATACGCAGTATTTT. The full variable domain, with the rest looked up from reference TRBV7-8 and TRBJ2-3, is GAGVSQSPRYKVAKRGQDVALRCDPISGHVSLFWYQQALGQGPEFLTYFQNEAQLDKSGLPSDRFFAERPEGSVSTLKIQRTQQEDSAVYLCASSLEFVTDTQYFGPGTRLTVL.

This clonotype has only a few counts. The V and J genes are TRBV13 and TRBJ2-1, with D possibly TRBD2 on 6 matching bases. Germline-derived CDR1 and CDR2 are PRHDT and FYEKMQ (reference sequence). V lost 0 bases to trimming and J lost 1 base, with 7 bases between them. This CDR3 contains 15 residues. CDR3 sequence: CASSLGAGSYNEQFF. In nucleotides, the CDR3 is TGTGCCAGCAGCTTAGGGGCGGGGTCCTACAATGAGCAGTTCTTC.

This clonotype was observed many times. This chain joins TRBV5-1 and TRBJ1-1; D ambiguous. This CDR3 region has 15 residues. Trimming left V 3 bases short and J 3 bases short, with 15 bases between. The V gene's germline CDR1 is SGHRS and CDR2 YFSETQ. The CDR3 DNA sequence: TGCGCCAGCAGCTCCGCCCCGGACCGTTACACTGAAGCTTTCTTT. It is translated as CASSSAPDRYTEAFF.

At least ten counts were recorded for this clonotype. The chain employs TRBV7-3 and TRBJ2-2, with D perhaps being TRBD1 or TRBD2 (6 bases each). Trimming pared 2 bases from V and 5 bases from J, leaving 12 bases between. The CDR3 spans 15 residues. The germline V gene encodes CDR1 SGHTA and CDR2 FQGTGA. CDR3: CASSLEGGITGELFF. The CDR3 DNA follows: TGTGCCAGCAGCTTAGAGGGGGGAATAACCGGGGAGCTGTTTTTT.

This clonotype was counted at least ten times. The V and J genes are TRBV27 and TRBJ2-1; 7 bases are a match to TRBD2. The ends lost 10 bases at V and 2 bases at J; junction bases unmatched: 8. Germline V gene lookup returns CDR1 MNHEY and CDR2 SMNVEV (reference sequence). The CDR3 is 14 amino acids. CDR3: CATTDGGTYNEQFF. In DNA form, the CDR3 reads TGTGCCACGACGGACGGGGGGACCTACAATGAGCAGTTCTTC.

The chain carries TRBV2 and TRBJ2-2; D is unresolved. The CDR3 consists of 13 residues. The V and J ends lost 3 bases and 7 bases respectively, with 9 bases between them. Germline-derived CDR1 and CDR2 are SNHLY and FYNNEI. CDR3 region: CASSEINHGELFF. The CDR3 DNA follows: TGTGCCAGCAGTGAGATAAACCACGGGGAGCTGTTTTTT.

This clonotype has a count of ten or more. The chain links TRBV4-1 to TRBJ1-4; 10 bases align to TRBD1. The germline V gene has CDR1 MGHRA and CDR2 YSYEKL. This CDR3 has 16 residues. V shed 0 bases and J 8 bases; nucleotides not matched to a gene: 6. CDR3 bases: TGCGCCAGCAGCCAAGATCCCGGGACAGGGGCGGAAAAACTGTTTTTT. Encoded protein: CASSQDPGTGAEKLFF.

A few counts support this clonotype. The genes are TRBV18 and TRBJ1-5, with 7 bases that match TRBD1. The junction had 5 bases not matched to a gene; V was cut back by 5 bases and J by 1 base. Per the germline V gene, CDR1 is KGHSH and CDR2 is LQKENI. The CDR3 length is 15 residues. For the CDR3, the DNA is TGTGCCAGCTCAGACGGGACAGTCAGCAATCAGCCCCAGCATTTT. Translation: CASSDGTVSNQPQHF.

This clonotype was counted at least ten times. CDR3 nucleotide sequence: TGTGCCAGCAGTTGGACTAGCGGGGAAAGCACAGATACGCAGTATTTT. Its translation: CASSWTSGESTDTQYF. This chain connects TRBV12-3 or TRBV12-4 to TRBJ2-3, with TRBD2 matching 12 bases. The CDR3 length is 16 residues. J was trimmed by 0 bases and V by 4 bases; bases with no gene match: 2.

This clonotype appeared many times. The chain combines TRBV6-6 with TRBJ2-7; no clear D. Germline loops: CDR1 MNHNY, CDR2 SVGAGI (reference sequence). Trimming left V 4 bases short and J 8 bases short, with 12 bases between. The CDR3 sequence is 12 residues long. For the CDR3, the DNA is TGTGCCAGCAGTTTATTAGACGGCCAGCAGTACGTC. This encodes CASSLLDGQQYV.

J is TRBJ1-2 and V is TRBV6-5; the D gene is possibly TRBD1 (5 bases). V was pared by 7 bases and J by 6 bases, with 18 bases between. This CDR3 comprises 14 residues. Germline V gene sequence: CDR1 MNHEY, CDR2 SVGAGI. The CDR3 loop is CASKGLGARNGYTF. The CDR3 coding sequence is TGTGCCAGCAAGGGCCTTGGGGCAAGGAATGGCTACACCTTC.

Ten or more counts support this clonotype. The gene calls are TRBV12-3 or TRBV12-4 and TRBJ2-1; D possibly corresponds to TRBD2 (5 bases). The CDR3 extends over 10 amino acids. V lost 6 bases and J 10 bases, leaving 7 bases between the germline ends. The chain's CDR3 is CASSSGEQFF. The CDR3 nucleotides read TGTGCCAGCAGCTCGGGGGAGCAGTTCTTC.